The present T cell receptor (beta chain) was sequenced within a study of blood T cells in healthy people across ages. General study points: Estimated diversity that came from one million T cells was considered an underestimate.

It was with a sample-barcoded 5' primer and a J-beta primer mix that a second PCR of roughly 6 to 12 cycles was run. TCRdb used MiXCR to reprocess the 5' RACE reads, holding one entry per CDR3 protein. The top ten hold 25% to 35% of the sample, which has hundreds of thousands of distinct CDR3 sequences, over 45% seen once. On this clonotype itself: Its antigen is still unknown.

With V trimmed by 7 bases and J by 7 bases, 12 bases remained unmatched. The CDR3 extends over 14 amino acids. The rearrangement joins TRBV12-3 or TRBV12-4 to TRBJ1-2; 7 bases line up with TRBD1. The clonotype was recovered from an older woman in good health. The sequenced material came from blood. The CDR3 DNA reads as TGTGCCAGCACCACCGCGGCGGCAGGGGGTGGCTACACCTTC. Translation: CASTTAAAGGGYTF.